The 20 T cell receptor beta chains below come from one sample, sequenced in a study of Tregs in tolerant kidney transplant recipients. Sequencing was performed with immunoSEQ multiplex PCR; in TCRdb, only in-frame clones are kept and a portion is missing. The sample gives 110,000 or so clones, 92% of which show up once; around 0.58% is in the top ten. Material: CD4+ T cells from blood. The receptors stem from a human donor in good health.

This sequence joins TRBV5-4 and TRBJ1-1, with unresolved D. The CDR3 is 14 amino acids. The V gene lost 3 bases and the J gene lost 4 bases, with 13 bases spanning the gap. Germline assignment: CDR1 SGHNT and CDR2 YYREEE (reference sequence). The CDR3 DNA reads TGTGCCAGCAGCTCCTTACGTGTTCCCACTGAAGCTTTCTTT. Protein product: CASSSLRVPTEAFF. Together with reference TRBV5-4 and TRBJ1-1, the CDR3 gives the full variable domain: ETGVTQSPTHLIKTRGQQVTLRCSSQSGHNTVSWYQQALGQGPQFIFQYYREEENGRGNFPPRFSGLQFPNYSSELNVNALELDDSALYLCASSSLRVPTEAFFGQGTRLTVV.

The J gene is TRBJ2-5, the V gene TRBV14; 7 bases line up with TRBD1. CDR1 and CDR2 (germline): SGHDN, FVKESK. Germline trimming cut 5 bases from V and 5 bases from J; bases unmatched to any gene: 11. CDR3 length equals 15 residues. In nucleotides, the CDR3 is TGTGCCAGCAGCTTCCAACAGGGGCGGTCGGAGACCCAGTACTTC. Its protein product is CASSFQQGRSETQYF.

The rearrangement uses TRBV7-9 and TRBJ2-5; D is possibly TRBD1 (5 bases). Germline V CDR1 and CDR2: SEHNR, FQNEAQ (reference sequence). Trimming stripped 1 base from V and 7 bases from J, with 13 bases between. CDR3 length: 14 residues. CDR3 in DNA: TGTGCCAGCAGCTTAGGTAAAGGGGCGGTGACCCAGTACTTC. It is translated as CASSLGKGAVTQYF.

The V gene is TRBV5-1, the J gene TRBJ1-1; D is ambiguous. Per the germline V gene, CDR1 is SGHRS and CDR2 is YFSETQ. The CDR3 has 13 residues. V lost 4 bases, J lost 4 bases, and 11 bases lay in between. CDR3 DNA: TGCGCCAGCAGCGATCAATCGGGCACTGAAGCTTTCTTT. This translates into CASSDQSGTEAFF.

The rearrangement joins TRBV7-9 to TRBJ2-7; D is unresolved. The ends were cut back, 2 bases at V and 3 bases at J, with 5 bases in the middle. Germline CDR1 is SEHNR and CDR2 is FQNEAQ (reference sequence). The length of the CDR3 is 12 residues. The CDR3 here is CASSLSGYEQYF. CDR3 in DNA: TGTGCCAGCAGCTTATCGGGCTACGAGCAGTACTTC. The variable domain in full, completed from reference TRBV7-9 and TRBJ2-7, reads DTGVSQNPRHKITKRGQNVTFRCDPISEHNRLYWYRQTLGQGPEFLTYFQNEAQLEKSRLLSDRFSAERPKGSFSTLEIQRTEQGDSAMYLCASSLSGYEQYFGPGTRLTVT.

This chain uses TRBV20-1 with TRBJ2-1; D ambiguous. Trimming removed 6 bases from V and 12 bases from J, with 15 bases in between. The germline V gene encodes CDR1 DFQATT and CDR2 SNEGSKA (reference sequence). This CDR3 contains 11 residues. This CDR3 is CSAGSLGLQFF. The CDR3 bases are TGCAGTGCGGGTTCCTTAGGTCTGCAGTTCTTC.

The rearrangement links TRBV7-9 to TRBJ2-3; the D is unclear. This CDR3 contains 16 residues. Germline-derived CDR1 and CDR2 are SEHNR and FQNEAQ (reference sequence). Trimming removed 5 bases at V and 1 base at J, with 16 bases between. The CDR3 DNA follows: TGTGCCAGCAGCCCCGGTACAGTGACGGGCACAGATACGCAGTATTTT. Residues: CASSPGTVTGTDTQYF.

V usage is TRBV5-1 and J usage is TRBJ1-4; 10 nucleotides agree with TRBD1. CDR3 length: 16 residues. The ends lost 5 bases at V and 0 bases at J; junction bases unmatched: 4. Germline V gene data show CDR1 as SGHRS and CDR2 as YFSETQ. CDR3 sequence (DNA): TGCGCCAGCAGTAGACAGGGGGCCGCAACTAATGAAAAACTGTTTTTT. It yields the protein CASSRQGAATNEKLFF. Looking up the rest from reference TRBV5-1 and TRBJ1-4 gives the full variable domain: KAGVTQTPRYLIKTRGQQVTLSCSPISGHRSVSWYQQTPGQGLQFLFEYFSETQRNKGNFPGRFSGRQFSNSRSEMNVSTLELGDSALYLCASSRQGAATNEKLFFGSGTQLSVL.

V is TRBV18 and J is TRBJ2-7; 9 positions match TRBD1. The CDR3 runs to 15 residues. V shed 3 bases, J shed 3 bases, and the junction held 6 bases outside the gene matches. CDR1 KGHSH and CDR2 LQKENI come from the germline V gene. The CDR3 coding sequence is TGTGCCAGCTCACCCGCGGGACAGGGAGGCTACGAGCAGTACTTC. It yields the protein CASSPAGQGGYEQYF.

This clone was observed a handful of times. The chain combines TRBV18 with TRBJ2-2, with D maybe TRBD2 (6 bases). Germline loops: CDR1 KGHSH, CDR2 LQKENI. V shed 1 base and J shed 2 bases, with 17 bases lying between them. This CDR3 spans 18 amino acids. The CDR3 protein is CASSPRTGSGGNTGELFF. CDR3 DNA sequence: TGTGCCAGCTCACCACGGACCGGGAGCGGAGGAAACACCGGGGAGCTGTTTTTT.

In nucleotides, the CDR3 is TGTGCCAGCAGCTTGGAGGGGCCCCCTCGGGAGACCCAGTACTTC. Its protein product is CASSLEGPPRETQYF. The V and J genes are TRBV5-5 and TRBJ2-5; D may be TRBD1 (5 bases). V was clipped by 0 bases and J by 5 bases, with 14 bases between them. This CDR3 contains 15 residues. Germline V gene sequence: CDR1 SGHKS, CDR2 YYEKEE (reference sequence).

V usage is TRBV28 and J usage is TRBJ1-2; no definite D call. Germline V lookup: CDR1 MDHEN, CDR2 SYDVKM. CDR3 length: 13 amino acids. Trimming took off 6 bases at V and 4 bases at J, with 12 bases between the two ends. DNA for the CDR3: TGTGCCAGCAGCCTCGGTCTAACCTATGGCTACACCTTC. Translating gives CASSLGLTYGYTF.

The chain combines TRBV5-6 with TRBJ2-3; no firm D call. V lost 1 base to trimming and J lost 5 bases, with 5 bases between them. Per germline, CDR1 SGHDT and CDR2 YYEEEE. The CDR3 loop spans 12 amino acids. Here the CDR3 reads CASSLRVDTQYF. The CDR3 DNA follows: TGTGCCAGCAGCTTGAGGGTAGATACGCAGTATTTT.

The CDR3 bases are TGTGCCAGCAGCCCTCAGGTAGGGAGGAGCTCCTACGAGCAGTACTTC. Its protein is CASSPQVGRSSYEQYF. The chain recombines TRBV9 with TRBJ2-7; TRBD2 might be the D (6 bases). The germline V and J ends were trimmed by 4 bases and 0 bases, with 17 bases remaining between them. Germline V gene data show CDR1 as SGDLS and CDR2 as YYNGEE. The CDR3 consists of 16 residues. Variable domain in full (rest from reference TRBV9 and TRBJ2-7): DSGVTQTPKHLITATGQRVTLRCSPRSGDLSVYWYQQSLDQGLQFLIQYYNGEERAKGNILERFSAQQFPDLHSELNLSSLELGDSALYFCASSPQVGRSSYEQYFGPGTRLTVT.

This chain joins TRBV11-2 and TRBJ2-1, with TRBD2 matching over 7 bases. Germline values: CDR1 SGHAT, CDR2 FQNNGV. The CDR3 totals 12 residues. V gave up 5 bases and J gave up 16 bases; unmatched junction bases: 11. CDR3 sequence (DNA): TGTGCCAGCAGCCAGGAAAGGACTAGACAATTCTTC. The encoded protein is CASSQERTRQFF.

The chain links TRBV27 to TRBJ1-1; no clear D gene. This CDR3 is built from 15 residues. V lost 1 base and J 1 base, leaving 10 bases between the germline ends. The germline gives CDR1 MNHEY, CDR2 SMNVEV (reference sequence). The CDR3, as DNA: TGTGCCAGCAGTTTATTAGGAACCTCGAACACTGAAGCTTTCTTT. Encoded protein: CASSLLGTSNTEAFF.

This chain uses TRBV4-1 with TRBJ1-2, with TRBD1 as a possible D gene (5 bases). The V gene's germline CDR1 is MGHRA and CDR2 YSYEKL. CDR3 length: 15 amino acids. V lost 3 bases and J lost 3, with 14 bases in between. The CDR3 sequence is CASSHPWGVDYGYTF. The CDR3 region has the DNA TGCGCCAGCAGCCACCCCTGGGGGGTTGACTATGGCTACACCTTC.

The table lists this clone with a count of one. The chain links TRBV1 to TRBJ2-6; no DNA check was done on the table's D call, TRBD1. TRBV1 is tagged as a pseudogene. The CDR3 loop spans 19 amino acids. The CDR3 spells CTSSTSRGDRGSGANVLTF. The CDR3 DNA follows: TGCACCAGCAGCACTTCCAGGGGAGACAGGGGGTCTGGGGCCAACGTCCTGACTTTC.

For the CDR3, the DNA is TGTGCCAGCAGCTTATCCCCCCCAGGGTTTCGAGGCTACACCTTC. Translated: CASSLSPPGFRGYTF. The rearrangement uses TRBV13 and TRBJ1-2; D might be TRBD1 (5 bases). Germline CDR1 reads PRHDT; CDR2 reads FYEKMQ (reference sequence). Trimming pared 2 bases from V and 8 bases from J, leaving 18 bases between. This CDR3 spans 15 amino acids.

The gene calls are TRBV27 and TRBJ2-5, with TRBD2 identical over 7 bases. V trimming: 4 bases; J trimming: 1 base; junction bases outside the gene matches: 6. From germline, CDR1 is MNHEY and CDR2 SMNVEV (reference sequence). The CDR3 has 15 residues. The CDR3 sequence is CASSSPSGGQETQYF. In DNA form, the CDR3 reads TGTGCCAGCAGTTCCCCTAGCGGAGGCCAAGAGACCCAGTACTTC.